This T cell receptor beta chain stems from a study of blood T cell repertoires in COVID-19. V was shortened by 6 bases and J by 6 bases, with 18 bases between the two germline ends. The germline V gene has CDR1 MNHEY and CDR2 SMNVEV (reference sequence). This CDR3 comprises 14 residues. The repertoire was sequenced with immunoSEQ multiplex PCR; TCRdb's copy has only in-frame clones and lacks some. The profile shows over 200,000 clones, nearly 90% of them singletons. The clonotype was recovered from a woman in her twenties or thirties with acute COVID-19. This chain connects TRBV27 to TRBJ2-7; a possible D gene is TRBD2 (7 bases). Sequenced input: PBMCs or T cells enriched from blood (not recorded which). The CDR3 nucleotides are TGTGCCAGCAGCCTAGGGGGGGTATCCAGCGAGCAGTACTTC. Its protein is CASSLGGVSSEQYF.